Sequencing of this T cell receptor beta chain was carried out in a study of T cells after yellow fever vaccination. At the level of the study: Markers CD3, CD45RA, CCR7 and CD95 served to sort the EM, EMRA, CM and Tscm memory subsets.

One entry per CDR3 protein results from TCRdb running MiXCR on the 5' RACE reads. The repertoire consists of about 42,000 distinct CDR3 sequences, with 5.5% to 7.5% occurring once and the leading ten covering about 10%. The germline gives CDR1 LGHNA, CDR2 YNFKEQ. This CDR3 has 17 residues. A remark on this clonotype: Being one base from a much bigger clone, this may be a read error.

The clonotype originates from a man in his thirties or forties who received the YFV17D yellow fever vaccine. This specimen consisted of PBMCs, either bulk or a sorted T-cell subset (CD4+, CD8+, memory, or dextramer-sorted; not recorded which), obtained 45 days after the yellow fever booster vaccination. The genes are TRBV4-2 and TRBJ2-7, with 11 bases lining up with TRBD1. CDR3 sequence reads: CATSQAIGTGGSYEQYF. The CDR3 coding sequence is TGTGCCACCAGCCAAGCCATAGGGACAGGGGGTTCCTACGAGCAGTACTTC.